The entry that follows covers one T cell receptor beta chain sequence. The sample belongs to a study of cytomegalovirus exposure and HLA in healthy donors. The germline V and J ends were trimmed by 1 base and 1 base, with 10 bases remaining between them. CDR3 size: 15 residues. The germline gives CDR1 KGHSH, CDR2 LQKENI. Here immunoSEQ multiplex PCR was the method, and the copy in TCRdb shows in-frame clones only, minus some. The data contain 200,000 to 250,000 clones, around 86% of them seen just once; the ten biggest clones take up 1.5% to 2.5%. The chain recombines TRBV18 with TRBJ1-1; possibly TRBD1 for D (5 bases). Source material: PBMCs. This TCR came from a woman aged 18-29 years in good health and CMV-seropositive. The CDR3 is CASSPQFQGNTEAFF. In nucleotides, the CDR3 is TGTGCCAGCTCACCACAGTTCCAGGGGAACACTGAAGCTTTCTTT.